This TCR beta chain originates from a study of PD-L1 blockade in urothelial cancer. Study in general: Each blood sample yielded a median of about 140,000 T cells.

Time point in this sample: pretreatment peripheral blood. TCRdb keeps only in-frame clones here, not all; method: immunoSEQ multiplex PCR. The top ten clones hold under 8.5% of a sample with about 79,000 clones, roughly 80% of them seen once. This clone was picked up one time. V dropped 8 bases and J dropped 15 bases, with 17 bases sitting between them. Germline lookup yields CDR1 MNHNS and CDR2 SASEGT. The CDR3 covers 11 residues. This sequence was found in a man in his forties with urothelial cancer. The material was PBMCs, obtained around atezolizumab (anti-PD-L1) treatment. The rearrangement joins TRBV6-1 to TRBJ2-1; D not certain. The CDR3 nucleotides are TGTGCCAGCCGCTACTCCCTTCCCCTGTTCTTC. It codes for CASRYSLPLFF.